The rows below give T cell receptor beta chains drawn from one sample of a study of cytomegalovirus exposure and HLA in healthy donors. Repertoires were generated with immunoSEQ multiplex PCR, while TCRdb's copy carries only in-frame clones and drops some. Here the sample spans about 120,000 clones, almost 85% being singletons. The sequenced sample consisted of PBMCs. These receptors all stem from a woman younger than 30 in good health and CMV-seronegative. Both conserved end residues are part of each CDR3. The D gene is left open where the match is weak. Where a row states a size, it is once, few, many or the class of an expanded clone; other rows omit it.

CDR3aa	CDR3nt	v_gene	d_gene	abundance	j_gene
CASSLGAIYNSPLHF	TGCGCCAGCAGCTTGGGGGCAATCTATAATTCACCCCTCCACTTT	TRBV5-1	NA	NA	TRBJ1-6
CASSGTGVSGYTF	TGTGCCAGCAGTGGGACAGGGGTGAGCGGCTACACCTTC	TRBV25-1	TRBD1	NA	TRBJ1-2
CASADRGRGDTQYF	TGTGCCAGCGCCGACAGGGGGCGCGGAGATACGCAGTATTTT	TRBV7-6	TRBD1	NA	TRBJ2-3
CASSPFITGAKNSQYF	TGTGCCAGCAGTCCCTTCATAACAGGGGCCAAAAACAGTCAGTACTTC	TRBV27	TRBD1	once	TRBJ2-4
CASSFDRESVF	TGCGCCAGCAGCTTTGACAGGGAATCGGTCTTC	TRBV5-1	TRBD1	NA	TRBJ2-1
CASSPGGGAGGTNEQFF	TGTGCCAGCAGTCCTGGGGGCGGGGCAGGGGGCACAAATGAGCAGTTCTTC	TRBV7-2	TRBD1	NA	TRBJ2-1
CASTSTYSYNEQFF	TGTGCCAGCACGTCGACTTACTCCTACAATGAGCAGTTCTTC	TRBV2	NA	NA	TRBJ2-1
CASSIDPFARGYNEQFF	TGTGCCAGTAGTATAGATCCGTTTGCGCGGGGGTACAATGAGCAGTTCTTC	TRBV19	TRBD2	NA	TRBJ2-1
CASSEKGHHYEQYF	TGTGCCAGCAGTGAAAAGGGACACCACTACGAGCAGTACTTC	TRBV6-1	NA	few	TRBJ2-7
CASSGDRGNQETQYF	TGTGCCAGCAGTGGCGACAGGGGGAACCAAGAGACCCAGTACTTC	TRBV25-1	TRBD1	NA	TRBJ2-5
CASPKDRGFNEQFF	TGTGCCAGCCCGAAGGATAGGGGGTTCAATGAGCAGTTCTTC	TRBV2	NA	NA	TRBJ2-1
CASSLRLAGEPYEQYF	TGCGCCAGCAGCTTAAGGCTAGCGGGAGAACCCTACGAGCAGTACTTC	TRBV5-1	TRBD2	NA	TRBJ2-7
CASSEAVYRGGEEQYF	TGTGCCAGCAGTGAAGCGGTTTACCGGGGGGGTGAGGAGCAGTACTTC	TRBV2	TRBD2	NA	TRBJ2-7
CASAVESSYNEQFF	TGTGCCAGCGCAGTCGAAAGCTCCTACAATGAGCAGTTCTTC	TRBV27	NA	NA	TRBJ2-1
CASSSRTGEAFF	TGTGCCAGCAGTTCAAGGACAGGGGAGGCTTTCTTT	TRBV27	TRBD1	NA	TRBJ1-1
CASSGQGGSKDTQYF	TGTGCCAGCAGCGGACAGGGAGGGTCAAAAGATACGCAGTATTTT	TRBV7-2	NA	NA	TRBJ2-3
CASSMRTSGNTGELFF	TGTGCCAGTAGTATGCGGACTAGCGGGAACACCGGGGAGCTGTTTTTT	TRBV19	TRBD2	NA	TRBJ2-2
CASSRGALSYEQYF	TGTGCCAGCAGCCGGGGGGCACTCTCCTACGAGCAGTACTTC	TRBV9	NA	NA	TRBJ2-7
CASSSHQAAFF	TGTGCCAGCAGCTCTCATCAGGCAGCTTTCTTT	TRBV5-6	NA	few	TRBJ1-1
CASSPSGGTSQPQHF	TGCGCCAGCAGCCCCTCAGGGGGCACGAGTCAGCCCCAGCATTTT	TRBV5-1	TRBD1	NA	TRBJ1-5
CASSYSETWAEAFF	TGTGCCAGCAGTTACTCAGAGACTTGGGCTGAAGCTTTCTTT	TRBV6-6	NA	NA	TRBJ1-1
CASSDTGGRETQYF	TGTGCCAGCAGTGACACAGGGGGAAGGGAGACCCAGTACTTC	TRBV25-1	TRBD1	NA	TRBJ2-5
CASSLVKRNTGELFF	TGTGCCAGCAGCTTAGTTAAGCGAAACACCGGGGAGCTGTTTTTT	TRBV7-2	NA	NA	TRBJ2-2
CASSLSGRPHTEAFF	TGTGCCAGCAGCTTATCAGGGAGGCCCCACACTGAAGCTTTCTTT	TRBV7-9	NA	once	TRBJ1-1
CASSLEWTGGVSAFF	TGTGCCAGCAGCTTGGAGTGGACAGGGGGGGTTTCAGCTTTCTTT	TRBV5-5	TRBD1	NA	TRBJ1-1
CASSLRGMNEQFF	TGTGCCAGCAGCTTAAGGGGTATGAATGAGCAGTTCTTC	TRBV9	NA	once	TRBJ2-1
CASSSGLGASPNTEAFF	TGTGCCAGCAGCTCCGGGCTGGGGGCGAGCCCGAACACTGAAGCTTTCTTT	TRBV14	NA	NA	TRBJ1-1
CASSLTSGGYNEQFF	TGTGCCAGCAGCTTGACTAGCGGGGGGTACAATGAGCAGTTCTTC	TRBV5-6	TRBD2	NA	TRBJ2-1
CASSYRELYEQYF	TGTGCCAGCAGCTATCGGGAACTATACGAGCAGTACTTC	TRBV13	NA	NA	TRBJ2-7
CASRTSGGGEAFF	TGTGCCAGCAGAACATCAGGGGGAGGTGAAGCTTTCTTT	TRBV27	TRBD1	NA	TRBJ1-1
CASSLGRENYGYTF	TGTGCCAGCAGCTTAGGTCGAGAGAACTATGGCTACACCTTC	TRBV11-2	NA	NA	TRBJ1-2
CASLAKEQFF	TGTGCCAGCTTAGCCAAGGAGCAGTTCTTC	TRBV2	NA	NA	TRBJ2-1
CASSPPVQAKRDIQYF	TGTGCCAGCTCACCACCTGTACAGGCCAAACGGGACATTCAGTACTTC	TRBV18	NA	NA	TRBJ2-4
CASSPRVLSSYNEQFF	TGTGCTAGCAGCCCCCGGGTGCTCAGCTCCTACAATGAGCAGTTCTTC	TRBV7-7	NA	NA	TRBJ2-1
CANRDRGEQYF	TGTGCCAACCGGGACAGGGGCGAGCAGTACTTC	TRBV10-3	TRBD1	NA	TRBJ2-7
CAWSLGLAGEQFF	TGTGCCTGGAGTCTCGGACTAGCGGGCGAGCAGTTCTTC	TRBV30	TRBD2	once	TRBJ2-1
CSVGDINEQFF	TGCAGTGTTGGGGACATCAATGAGCAGTTCTTC	TRBV20-1	NA	NA	TRBJ2-1
CASSSPPGVDQPQHF	TGTGCCAGCAGTTCCCCCCCAGGGGTGGATCAGCCCCAGCATTTT	TRBV28	NA	once	TRBJ1-5
CSVEDLGGNEKLFF	TGCAGCGTTGAAGATCTTGGAGGGAATGAAAAACTGTTTTTT	TRBV29-1	NA	NA	TRBJ1-4
CASSFGGTDTQYF	TGTGCCAGCAGCTTCGGAGGCACAGATACGCAGTATTTT	TRBV5-4	NA	NA	TRBJ2-3
CASSTTGHTTEAFF	TGTGCCAGTAGTACGACCGGACACACGACCGAAGCTTTCTTT	TRBV19	NA	once	TRBJ1-1
CASSYQRQGFYTEAFF	TGTGCCAGCAGTTACCAGAGACAGGGTTTTTACACTGAAGCTTTCTTT	TRBV6-5	TRBD1	NA	TRBJ1-1
CSVRNSQETQYF	TGCAGCGTGAGGAATAGTCAAGAGACCCAGTACTTC	TRBV29-1	NA	NA	TRBJ2-5
CASSARGGEAFF	TGTGCCAGCAGTGCCAGGGGCGGCGAAGCTTTCTTT	TRBV6-4	NA	NA	TRBJ1-1
CSALGGDGYTF	TGCAGTGCCCTCGGCGGGGATGGCTACACCTTC	TRBV20-1	NA	NA	TRBJ1-2
CASSLETGSSYNEQFF	TGTGCCAGCAGCTTGGAGACGGGTAGCTCCTACAATGAGCAGTTCTTC	TRBV5-4	NA	NA	TRBJ2-1
CASSTQDRAGNTIYF	TGTGCCAGCAGCACCCAGGACAGGGCTGGAAACACCATATATTTT	TRBV9	TRBD1	NA	TRBJ1-3
CASSVQVAGNTIYF	TGTGCCAGCAGCGTACAGGTGGCTGGAAACACCATATATTTT	TRBV11-2	NA	NA	TRBJ1-3
CASSLDRSGFEAFF	TGTGCCAGCAGCTTAGATCGCTCCGGGTTTGAAGCTTTCTTT	TRBV7-8	NA	once	TRBJ1-1
CASSLDFRDRAHEQYF	TGTGCCAGCAGCCTAGACTTCCGGGACAGGGCCCACGAGCAGTACTTC	TRBV7-8	TRBD1	NA	TRBJ2-7
CASSLQGRGANVLTF	TGTGCCAGTAGTTTACAGGGGAGGGGGGCCAACGTCCTGACTTTC	TRBV19	NA	NA	TRBJ2-6
CASSERRLYEQYF	TGTGCCAGCAGCGAAAGGAGACTCTACGAGCAGTACTTC	TRBV7-2	NA	few	TRBJ2-7
CASSPRARNGYTF	TGTGCCAGCTCACCACGCGCTAGGAATGGCTACACCTTC	TRBV18	NA	NA	TRBJ1-2